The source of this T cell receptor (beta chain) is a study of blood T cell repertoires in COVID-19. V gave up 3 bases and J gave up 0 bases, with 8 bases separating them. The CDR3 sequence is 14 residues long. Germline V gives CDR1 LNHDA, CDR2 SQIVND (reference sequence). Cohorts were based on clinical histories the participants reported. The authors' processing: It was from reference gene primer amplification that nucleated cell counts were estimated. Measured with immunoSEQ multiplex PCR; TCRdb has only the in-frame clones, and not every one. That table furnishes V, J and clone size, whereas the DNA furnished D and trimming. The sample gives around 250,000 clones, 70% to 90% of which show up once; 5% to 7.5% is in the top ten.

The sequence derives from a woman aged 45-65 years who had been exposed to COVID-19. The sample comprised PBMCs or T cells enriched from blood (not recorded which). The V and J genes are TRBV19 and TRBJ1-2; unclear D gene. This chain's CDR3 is CASSISGSNYGYTF. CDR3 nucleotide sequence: TGTGCCAGTAGTATCTCCGGGTCTAACTATGGCTACACCTTC.